This is a list of T cell receptor beta chains from one sample in a study of CD8+ T cells in alopecia areata. Data came from immunoSEQ multiplex PCR; TCRdb stores just in-frame clones and leaves some out. The table shows 200,000 to 250,000 clones, with roughly 56% occurring only once. Sequencing was performed on CD4+ T cells sorted from blood, taken at week 4, from a patient treated with tofacitinib. The receptors shown here come from a human donor with alopecia areata. Both conserved end residues are part of each CDR3. The order of the fields is J gene, D gene, clone size, V gene, CDR3 protein, CDR3 DNA. D genes are given only for firm matches. Part of the rows lack a size; the others show once, few, many or a class for expanded clones.

j_gene: TRBJ1-1
d_gene: NA
abundance: NA
v_gene: TRBV2
CDR3aa: CASSESPLGEEAFF
CDR3nt: TGTGCCAGCAGTGAATCTCCCCTAGGCGAGGAAGCTTTCTTT

j_gene: TRBJ1-1
d_gene: NA
abundance: NA
v_gene: TRBV7-2
CDR3aa: CASSLRGNTEAFF
CDR3nt: TGTGCCAGCAGCTTAAGGGGGAACACTGAAGCTTTCTTT

j_gene: TRBJ1-6
d_gene: NA
abundance: NA
v_gene: TRBV2
CDR3aa: CASSEKGPLINSPLHF
CDR3nt: TGTGCCAGCAGTGAAAAGGGCCCACTAATAAATTCACCCCTCCACTTT

j_gene: TRBJ1-5
d_gene: NA
abundance: NA
v_gene: TRBV5-1
CDR3aa: CASSHDRNQPQHF
CDR3nt: TGCGCCAGCAGTCATGACAGGAATCAGCCCCAGCATTTT

j_gene: TRBJ2-7
d_gene: TRBD1
abundance: NA
v_gene: TRBV27
CDR3aa: CASSWTGNHEQYF
CDR3nt: TGTGCCAGCAGTTGGACAGGGAACCACGAGCAGTACTTC

j_gene: TRBJ1-2
d_gene: NA
abundance: NA
v_gene: TRBV19
CDR3aa: CASSIPYPAYGYTF
CDR3nt: TGTGCCAGTAGTATTCCGTACCCAGCGTACGGCTACACCTTC

j_gene: TRBJ1-2
d_gene: NA
abundance: once
v_gene: TRBV7-8
CDR3aa: CASSLLLGASEGYTF
CDR3nt: TGTGCCAGCAGCCTTCTCCTAGGGGCGTCGGAGGGCTACACCTTC

j_gene: TRBJ2-2
d_gene: NA
abundance: few
v_gene: TRBV11-2
CDR3aa: CASSRGGTTGAPTGELFF
CDR3nt: TGTGCCAGCAGCCGCGGGGGGACGACAGGGGCACCCACCGGGGAGCTGTTTTTT

j_gene: TRBJ1-6
d_gene: NA
abundance: NA
v_gene: TRBV14
CDR3aa: CASSQGPGAASPLHF
CDR3nt: TGTGCCAGCAGCCAGGGCCCGGGAGCGGCTTCACCCCTCCACTTT

j_gene: TRBJ1-4
d_gene: NA
abundance: NA
v_gene: TRBV30
CDR3aa: CAWRARTASKEKLFF
CDR3nt: TGTGCCTGGAGGGCGAGGACAGCTTCGAAAGAAAAACTGTTTTTT

j_gene: TRBJ1-2
d_gene: NA
abundance: once
v_gene: TRBV29-1
CDR3aa: CSAAASNYGYTF
CDR3nt: TGCAGCGCGGCGGCCAGTAACTATGGCTACACCTTC

j_gene: TRBJ1-4
d_gene: NA
abundance: few
v_gene: TRBV7-9
CDR3aa: CASSPGGRDEKLFF
CDR3nt: TGTGCCAGCAGCCCTGGGGGCAGGGATGAAAAACTGTTTTTT

j_gene: TRBJ2-3
d_gene: TRBD2
abundance: many
v_gene: TRBV4-3
CDR3aa: CASSQEGTGGPDTQYF
CDR3nt: TGCGCCAGCAGCCAAGAAGGGACGGGGGGGCCAGATACGCAGTATTTT

j_gene: TRBJ2-3
d_gene: TRBD1
abundance: NA
v_gene: TRBV7-6
CDR3aa: CASSLGGTGGGTDTQYF
CDR3nt: TGTGCCAGCAGCTTGGGGGGCACAGGGGGTGGCACAGATACGCAGTATTTT

j_gene: TRBJ1-5
d_gene: TRBD1
abundance: NA
v_gene: TRBV29-1
CDR3aa: CSVRDRGIGQPQHF
CDR3nt: TGCAGCGTTCGGGACAGGGGGATTGGTCAGCCCCAGCATTTT

j_gene: TRBJ2-7
d_gene: NA
abundance: NA
v_gene: TRBV7-6
CDR3aa: CASSPKGGEQYF
CDR3nt: TGTGCCAGCAGCCCAAAGGGGGGCGAGCAGTACTTC

j_gene: TRBJ2-1
d_gene: NA
abundance: NA
v_gene: TRBV7-2
CDR3aa: CASSLYFLGEQFF
CDR3nt: TGTGCCAGCAGCTTATACTTTCTGGGTGAGCAGTTCTTC

j_gene: TRBJ2-7
d_gene: NA
abundance: NA
v_gene: TRBV11-2
CDR3aa: CASSDKIAPGYEQYF
CDR3nt: TGTGCCAGCAGCGACAAGATCGCCCCAGGCTACGAGCAGTACTTC